These 30 T cell receptor beta chains came from one sample sequenced in a study of T cells in Graves' hyperthyroidism and ophthalmopathy. The TCR beta CDR3 regions underwent amplification using RNA transcripts as the source. TCR CDR3 regions were first amplified by RT-PCR with HTBI primers. TCRdb re-analysed the multiplex PCR reads in MiXCR, keeping a single row per CDR3 protein. The data contain approximately 600,000 distinct CDR3 sequences, approximately 15% of them singletons. The sample taken for sequencing was blood. These receptors came from a woman in her 30s with Graves' hyperthyroidism that later progressed to Graves' ophthalmopathy.

The chain combines TRBV11-3 with TRBJ1-4; 7 bases fit TRBD1. The V gene's germline CDR1 is SGHNT and CDR2 YENEEA. There are 18 residues in the CDR3. Trimming cost V 1 base and J 1 base; bases outside gene matches: 9. CDR3 coding DNA: TGTGCCAGCAGCTTAGTTCCAGGGCGACAGGGAACTAATGAAAAACTGTTTTTT. Its protein product is CASSLVPGRQGTNEKLFF. The full variable domain, in which reference TRBV11-3 and TRBJ1-4 provide the parts outside the CDR3, is EAGVVQSPRYKIIEKKQPVAFWCNPISGHNTLYWYLQNLGQGPELLIRYENEEAVDDSQLPKDRFSAERLKGVDSTLKIQPAELGDSAVYLCASSLVPGRQGTNEKLFFGSGTQLSVL.

V gene TRBV13 combines with J gene TRBJ2-5; D ambiguous. The germline V and J ends were trimmed by 7 bases and 5 bases, with 14 bases remaining between them. This CDR3 has 13 amino acids. Germline lookup yields CDR1 PRHDT and CDR2 FYEKMQ (reference sequence). The CDR3 DNA sequence: TGTGCCAGCAAGCGCAGTAGGCGGGAGACCCAGTACTTC. Its translation is CASKRSRRETQYF.

In its sample, this clonotype was seen many times. The V gene is TRBV3-1, the J gene TRBJ2-1; 7 bases are a match to TRBD1. The V gene end was trimmed by 3 bases and the J gene end by 8 bases; junction bases not matched to a gene: 13. The CDR3 is made up of 16 amino acids. Per the germline V gene, CDR1 is LGHDT and CDR2 is YNNKEL (reference sequence). The CDR3 sequence is CASSHPTTDRDHEQFF. The CDR3 DNA reads as TGTGCCAGCAGCCACCCCACGACTGACAGGGACCATGAGCAGTTCTTC.

This clonotype came up many times. The chain couples TRBV20-1 to TRBJ1-2, with a weak D call TRBD1 (6 bases). The V gene's germline CDR1 is DFQATT and CDR2 SNEGSKA (reference sequence). This CDR3 has 13 amino acids. Between the trimmed V and J ends, which lost 5 bases and 2 bases, there was a span of 12 bases. CDR3 sequence: CSASTGSNYGYTF. The CDR3 coding sequence is TGCAGTGCTTCGACAGGATCCAACTATGGCTACACCTTC.

This clonotype appeared a few times. The V gene is TRBV6-1, the J gene TRBJ2-1; TRBD2 matches at 9 bases. The V and J ends lost 8 bases and 2 bases, in that order; junction bases with no gene match: 7. This CDR3 contains 15 residues. CDR1 is MNHNS, CDR2 SASEGT, per germline. The CDR3 loop reads CASGLPSGTYNEQFF. CDR3 sequence (DNA): TGTGCCAGCGGCCTGCCTAGCGGGACCTACAATGAGCAGTTCTTC.

There are many counts of this clonotype. The V call is TRBV13, the J call TRBJ2-1, with 10 bases identical to TRBD1. The germline CDR1 and CDR2 sequences are PRHDT and FYEKMQ (reference sequence). The CDR3 has 15 residues. Trimming took 5 bases from V and 8 from J; bases not matched to a gene: 9. CDR3 protein: CASSPRGTGAYEQFF. The CDR3 region has the DNA TGTGCCAGCAGCCCCAGGGGGACAGGGGCTTATGAGCAGTTCTTC.

This clonotype was counted many times. The gene calls are TRBV12-3 or TRBV12-4 and TRBJ1-5, with D possibly TRBD1 on 5 matching bases. The CDR3 totals 13 residues. Between the trimmed V and J ends, which lost 3 bases and 4 bases, there was a span of 7 bases. CDR3 nucleotide sequence: TGTGCCAGCAGTTTTCAGGGTAATCAGCCCCAGCATTTT. Its protein product is CASSFQGNQPQHF.

The sample holds many counts of this clonotype. The chain carries TRBV2 and TRBJ1-2; D unresolved. V was clipped by 2 bases and J by 8 bases, with 6 bases between them. The CDR3 has 11 amino acids. Germline loops: CDR1 SNHLY, CDR2 FYNNEI. The CDR3 DNA sequence: TGTGCCAGCAGTGAATGGAACGGCTACACCTTC. Translated: CASSEWNGYTF.

This clonotype was counted only a few times. The chain links TRBV20-1 to TRBJ1-5; D not certain. Trimming removed 0 bases from V and 7 bases from J, with 10 bases in between. Per germline, CDR1 DFQATT and CDR2 SNEGSKA (reference sequence). The CDR3 is made up of 13 amino acids. CDR3 in amino acids: CSAREYGNQPQHF. Here the CDR3 DNA reads TGCAGTGCTAGAGAATATGGGAACCAGCCCCAGCATTTT.

This clonotype was picked up many times. Here the CDR3 reads CASSIQGGAGNTIYF. The CDR3 DNA is TGTGCCAGTAGTATTCAGGGGGGTGCTGGAAACACCATATATTTT. This chain joins TRBV19 and TRBJ1-3, with 7 bases that match TRBD1. CDR3 size: 15 residues. CDR1 and CDR2 from the germline V gene are LNHDA and SQIVND (reference sequence). V shed 3 bases and J 2 bases; nucleotides not matched to a gene: 4.

In its sample, this clonotype was seen many times. The chain has TRBV12-3 or TRBV12-4 and TRBJ1-5; D might be TRBD1 (5 bases). This CDR3 comprises 16 residues. With 3 bases removed from V and 4 bases from J, the gap between germline ends came to 16 bases. The CDR3 sequence: CASSFRQGLENQPQHF. The CDR3 DNA follows: TGTGCCAGCAGTTTTCGGCAGGGTTTGGAGAATCAGCCCCAGCATTTT.

This clonotype came up many times. The gene calls are TRBV6-2 or TRBV6-3 and TRBJ2-7; 10 nucleotides line up with TRBD2. The V segment lost 6 bases and the J segment 2 bases; nucleotides outside the gene matches: 1. The CDR3 sequence is 13 residues long. Germline assignment: CDR1 MNHEY and CDR2 SVGEGT. CDR3 loop: CASRLAGTYEQYF. CDR3 DNA: TGTGCCAGCAGACTAGCGGGAACCTACGAGCAGTACTTC.

This clonotype was observed at least ten times. The chain carries TRBV6-1 and TRBJ2-3; D may be TRBD1 or TRBD2 (5 bases each). Germline V gene sequence: CDR1 MNHNS, CDR2 SASEGT. The CDR3 is made up of 17 amino acids. Between the trimmed V and J ends, which lost 0 bases and 5 bases, there was a span of 18 bases. This CDR3 is CASSEAQWLGDGDTQYF. The CDR3, as DNA: TGTGCCAGCAGTGAAGCGCAATGGCTAGGGGACGGAGATACGCAGTATTTT.

This clonotype was picked up a small number of times. This rearrangement joins TRBV24-1 to TRBJ2-2; D is undetermined. The CDR3 has 15 residues. V was clipped by 6 bases and J by 6 bases, with 16 bases between them. Germline V CDR1 and CDR2: KGHDR, SFDVKD. CDR3 nucleotide sequence: TGTGCCACCAGTATCCACGGTCCCGTCCCCGGGGAGCTGTTTTTT. Encoded protein: CATSIHGPVPGELFF.

Many counts were recorded for this clonotype. CDR3 nucleotides: TGTGCCAGCAGTTTACCCCAGGGGAATGGCAATCAGCCCCAGCATTTT. It encodes CASSLPQGNGNQPQHF. The V call is TRBV28, the J call TRBJ1-5; D perhaps matches TRBD1 (6 bases). V shed 2 bases and J shed 2 bases, with 13 bases lying between them. CDR1 and CDR2 (germline): MDHEN, SYDVKM. This CDR3 has 16 amino acids.

Note on this clonotype: A clone one base away is much larger, so this may be a read error. This chain uses TRBV28 with TRBJ2-7; D perhaps matches TRBD1 (6 bases). This CDR3 has 12 residues. The germline V and J ends were trimmed by 10 bases and 3 bases, with 13 bases remaining between them. Germline V gene data show CDR1 as MDHEN and CDR2 as SYDVKM. The CDR3 loop is CATMRQVYEQYF. The CDR3 DNA reads TGTGCCACCATGAGACAGGTCTACGAGCAGTACTTC.

This clonotype was observed many times. V usage is TRBV7-2 and J usage is TRBJ2-3, with TRBD1 matching 7 bases. V lost 4 bases, J lost 2 bases, and 18 bases stayed unmatched. Germline V gives CDR1 SGHTA, CDR2 FQGNSA. The length of the CDR3 is 19 residues. The CDR3 DNA follows: TGTGCCAGCAGCTCGAGGGCCGGGGCAGGGGGAGAACCCACAGATACGCAGTATTTT. This sequence encodes CASSSRAGAGGEPTDTQYF.

This clonotype was seen ten or more times. CDR3 region: CASSLGSSGLGRNEQFF. The CDR3 nucleotides are TGTGCCAGCAGCTTAGGGTCCTCGGGACTGGGGCGCAATGAGCAGTTCTTC. The chain couples TRBV11-3 to TRBJ2-1; D is possibly TRBD2 (6 bases). V was trimmed by 1 base and J by 6 bases, leaving 19 bases between them. Germline CDR1 and CDR2: SGHNT and YENEEA. CDR3 size: 17 residues.

In this sample, this clonotype turned up many times. The gene calls are TRBV11-2 and TRBJ2-1, with D perhaps assigned TRBD1 or TRBD2 (5 bases each). Germline values: CDR1 SGHAT, CDR2 FQNNGV. The length of the CDR3 is 13 residues. Between the trimmed V and J ends, which lost 3 bases and 10 bases, there was a span of 13 bases. The CDR3 loop reads CASSLLGDIEQFF. The CDR3 DNA sequence: TGTGCCAGCAGCTTGTTGGGGGATATCGAGCAGTTCTTC.

This clonotype has ten or more counts. The chain carries TRBV9 and TRBJ2-1; D gene uncertain. CDR3 length equals 14 residues. The germline CDR1 and CDR2 sequences are SGDLS and YYNGEE. Trimming stripped 2 bases from V and 4 bases from J, with 10 bases between. CDR3 region: CASSVPNNYNEQFF. The CDR3 nucleotides read TGTGCCAGCAGCGTGCCAAATAATTACAATGAGCAGTTCTTC. Using reference TRBV9 and TRBJ2-1 for the parts outside the CDR3, the full variable domain is DSGVTQTPKHLITATGQRVTLRCSPRSGDLSVYWYQQSLDQGLQFLIQYYNGEERAKGNILERFSAQQFPDLHSELNLSSLELGDSALYFCASSVPNNYNEQFFGPGTRLTVL.

This clonotype was counted at least ten times. This chain uses TRBV20-1 with TRBJ2-5, with D possibly matching TRBD1 (5 bases). CDR3 length: 15 residues. The germline CDR1 and CDR2 sequences are DFQATT and SNEGSKA (reference sequence). Trimming cost V 0 bases and J 1 base, with 12 bases left between them. The CDR3 DNA reads as TGCAGTGCTAGAGATACCGTCAGGGCCCAAGAGACCCAGTACTTC. Translating it yields CSARDTVRAQETQYF.

The table lists this clonotype with many counts. The V call is TRBV24-1, the J call TRBJ1-2; 8 bases map to TRBD1. The germline V gene has CDR1 KGHDR and CDR2 SFDVKD. V trimming: 4 bases; J trimming: 5 bases; junction bases outside the gene matches: 8. The CDR3 covers 15 residues. The CDR3 reads CATSDPGQGQYGYTF. The CDR3 region has the DNA TGTGCCACCAGTGACCCAGGACAGGGACAATATGGCTACACCTTC.

This clonotype was observed a few times. The chain links TRBV15 to TRBJ2-2, with D unresolved. V shed 5 bases and J shed 7 bases, with 8 bases lying between them. CDR1 is LNHNV and CDR2 is YYDKDF in the germline V gene (reference sequence). There are 12 residues in the CDR3. The CDR3 DNA reads as TGTGCCACCAGCCCAGGCCACGGGGAGCTGTTTTTT. Its translation is CATSPGHGELFF.

The sample holds many counts of this clonotype. V usage is TRBV24-1 and J usage is TRBJ1-1; D might be TRBD1 (5 bases). V was shortened by 7 bases and J by 8 bases, with 10 bases between the two germline ends. The germline CDR1 and CDR2 sequences are KGHDR and SFDVKD. This CDR3 is 11 amino acids long. The CDR3 DNA follows: TGTGCCACCAGAGTGGGGGGAGAAGCTTTCTTT. It translates to CATRVGGEAFF.

This clonotype showed up many times. V and J are TRBV11-3 and TRBJ2-1; no definite D call. Germline values: CDR1 SGHNT, CDR2 YENEEA. This CDR3 has 14 amino acids. V was pared by 6 bases and J by 7 bases, with 16 bases between. The CDR3 coding sequence is TGTGCCAGCAGTCATTGGGTCTCGGGTAATGAGCAGTTCTTC. It codes for CASSHWVSGNEQFF. Variable domain in full (rest from reference TRBV11-3 and TRBJ2-1): EAGVVQSPRYKIIEKKQPVAFWCNPISGHNTLYWYLQNLGQGPELLIRYENEEAVDDSQLPKDRFSAERLKGVDSTLKIQPAELGDSAVYLCASSHWVSGNEQFFGPGTRLTVL.

This clonotype was detected ten times or more. V usage is TRBV27 and J usage is TRBJ1-1; TRBD1 agrees at 7 bases. Germline CDR1 and CDR2: MNHEY and SMNVEV (reference sequence). The CDR3 covers 15 residues. V gave up 5 bases and J gave up 2 bases; unmatched junction bases: 8. The CDR3 DNA is TGTGCCAGCAGTCAGGGGGGTATGATTAACACTGAAGCTTTCTTT. Translation: CASSQGGMINTEAFF.

This clonotype was recorded at least ten times. The chain combines TRBV28 with TRBJ2-5, with TRBD1 matching over 7 bases. V dropped 6 bases and J dropped 5; count of bases not matched to a gene: 6. CDR1 and CDR2 (germline): MDHEN, SYDVKM. This CDR3 is built from 13 residues. CDR3 loop: CASRWTGDETQYF. In DNA, the CDR3 is TGTGCCAGCAGATGGACAGGCGACGAGACCCAGTACTTC.

The J gene is TRBJ2-7, the V gene TRBV9; D perhaps matches TRBD2 (5 bases). Germline CDR1 is SGDLS and CDR2 is YYNGEE. Deletions cut 4 bases from V and 2 bases from J, with 13 bases between. The CDR3 contains 14 residues. CDR3 in DNA: TGTGCCAGCAGCCCGGAGCGGATTCCCTACGAGCAGTACTTC. It yields the protein CASSPERIPYEQYF.

This clonotype showed up just a few times. The chain employs TRBV5-4 and TRBJ2-3; possible D gene TRBD2, 6 bases. Deletions cut 4 bases from V and 2 bases from J, with 14 bases between. CDR3 length: 15 amino acids. CDR1 and CDR2 from the germline V gene are SGHNT and YYREEE (reference sequence). The CDR3 coding sequence is TGTGCCAGCAGCCTGGCGGGGAGTTCCACAGATACGCAGTATTTT. Translated, it gives CASSLAGSSTDTQYF.

This clonotype was found a few times. This chain joins TRBV12-5 and TRBJ1-6; 7 nucleotides match TRBD1. CDR3 length: 20 residues. From germline, CDR1 is LGHNT and CDR2 FRNRAP. After removal of 5 bases from V and 6 bases from J, the junction contained 22 bases not matched to a gene. The CDR3 region has the DNA TGTGCTAGTGGTAGTACAGCTTATACGGGACAGCGAAAATCTAATTCACCCCTCCACTTT. Amino acids: CASGSTAYTGQRKSNSPLHF.